The sequence of this TCR beta chain was determined in a study of T-cell memory formation after mild COVID-19. The CDR3 spans 15 residues. The trim removed 7 bases at V and 0 bases at J, leaving 9 bases unmatched. Germline CDR1 and CDR2: MGHRA and YSYEKL. TCRdb itself ran the 5' RACE reads through MiXCR, one entry per CDR3 protein. The repertoire holds around 370,000 distinct CDR3 sequences, with around 21% as singletons. This clonotype came up a few times. What it recognizes is unknown. Study-level findings and limits: Day 15 to 85 contractors were CD4/CD8 balanced; later expanders leaned CD4+.

The chain carries TRBV4-1 and TRBJ2-7; 7 bases agree with TRBD2. Sequencing used PBMCs or a T cell subset sorted from them (not recorded which). This TCR was sampled from an adult woman who had mild COVID-19 (a few samples of this study predate the infection). Cell type and time point are not known. The CDR3 sequence is CASTKDPGGSYEQYF. CDR3 in DNA: TGCGCCAGCACCAAGGACCCGGGGGGCTCCTACGAGCAGTACTTC.